These T cell receptor beta chains were read from a single sample in a study of shared clonotypes between healthy human individuals. The repertoire was sequenced with immunoSEQ multiplex PCR; TCRdb's copy has only in-frame clones and lacks some. The data contain some 650,000 clones, around 97% of them singletons. Sequenced: naive CD4+ T cells sorted from blood. These receptors were taken from a woman between 25 and 40 years old in good health. CDR3s include the opening cysteine and the closing phenylalanine or tryptophan. A D gene is named only where the DNA matches it firmly. A clone size is listed for some rows: how often the clone was seen (once, few, many), or a class if it is expanded.

d_call	j_call	v_call	clone_size	cdr3_nt	cdr3_aa
-	TRBJ2-7	TRBV6-5	-	TGTGCCAGCAGTTACAGGGACTCCCCCACCTACGAGCAGTACTTC	CASSYRDSPTYEQYF
TRBD1	TRBJ1-5	TRBV6-1	-	TGTGCCAGCAGTGAAGAGGGGACAGGGTACCTTCCCCAGCATTTT	CASSEEGTGYLPQHF
-	TRBJ2-7	TRBV11-2	-	TGTGCCAGCAGCCCCAGGGAGAACTACGAGCAGTACTTC	CASSPRENYEQYF
-	TRBJ2-7	TRBV28	once	TGTGCCAGCAGTTCTCGGGAGCAGTACTTC	CASSSREQYF
-	TRBJ1-2	TRBV28	-	TGTGCCAGCAGTTCCGCTGGGAGAGCTAACTATGGCTACACCTTC	CASSSAGRANYGYTF
TRBD2	TRBJ2-1	TRBV15	-	TGTGCCACCAGCAGAGATGCTGGGACTAGCGGGTACAATGAGCAGTTCTTC	CATSRDAGTSGYNEQFF
-	TRBJ2-7	TRBV5-1	-	TGCGCCAGCAGCTTAGGGACGGTGAGCTCCTACGAGCAGTACTTC	CASSLGTVSSYEQYF
-	TRBJ1-2	TRBV28	-	TGTGCCAGCACAGGCGTTTTTGGTGGCTACACCTTC	CASTGVFGGYTF
TRBD1	TRBJ2-2	TRBV6-1	-	TGTGCCAGCAGTGAAAGGGGGCAGAGCGGGGAGCTGTTTTTT	CASSERGQSGELFF
TRBD1	TRBJ2-7	TRBV5-1	-	TGCGCCAGCAGCTCGGAGAGGGACAGGGGTCACGAGCAGTACTTC	CASSSERDRGHEQYF
-	TRBJ1-4	TRBV2	-	TGTGCCAGCAGAGTCCAGGGGACTAATGAAAAACTGTTTTTT	CASRVQGTNEKLFF
-	TRBJ2-1	TRBV25-1	-	TGTGCCAGCAGTGAATCTGGGGGTGGTGAGCAGTTCTTC	CASSESGGGEQFF
-	TRBJ1-6	TRBV2	-	TGTGCCAGCAGTGAAGGTTCGGTGGTTTCACCCCTCCACTTT	CASSEGSVVSPLHF
TRBD1	TRBJ1-1	TRBV5-1	few	TGCGCCAGCAGCTCCGGGACAGGGGACACTGAAGCTTTCTTT	CASSSGTGDTEAFF
-	TRBJ1-4	TRBV18	once	TGTGCCAGCTCACCTCAGGCAACTAATGAAAAACTGTTTTTT	CASSPQATNEKLFF
-	TRBJ2-2	TRBV6-1	-	TGTGCCAGCAGTCTAGCCGGCGGGGAGCTGTTTTTT	CASSLAGGELFF
-	TRBJ1-5	TRBV29-1	-	TGCAGCGTTGGACAGGGCAATCAGCCCCAGCATTTT	CSVGQGNQPQHF
-	TRBJ1-5	TRBV27	-	TGTGCCAGCAGCCCCTATACAAGGCGCAATCAGCCCCAGCATTTT	CASSPYTRRNQPQHF
-	TRBJ1-3	TRBV19	-	TGTGCCGCCTCGACAGTCACTGGAAACACCATATATTTT	CAASTVTGNTIYF
-	TRBJ2-6	TRBV5-6	-	TGTGCCAGCAGCTTGGTAGAACGAATCTCTGGGGCCAACGTCCTGACTTTC	CASSLVERISGANVLTF
-	TRBJ1-4	TRBV29-1	-	TGCAGCGTAGCAGTCGCAGGGGTTACTAATGAAAAACTGTTTTTT	CSVAVAGVTNEKLFF
-	TRBJ2-4	TRBV10-3	-	TGTGCCATCAGTGATCCGGGACAAAGGGGAAACATTCAGTACTTC	CAISDPGQRGNIQYF
-	TRBJ1-5	TRBV19	-	TGTGCCAGTAGTTTCCGGACGAGGAATAGCAATCAGCCCCAGCATTTT	CASSFRTRNSNQPQHF
-	TRBJ2-6	TRBV5-1	-	TGCGCCAGCAGCTTGGTAGGGACCTCTGGGGCCAACGTCCTGACTTTC	CASSLVGTSGANVLTF
-	TRBJ2-7	TRBV5-1	-	TGCGCCAGCAGCTTGGATCCGCAAGGATTATACTACGAGCAGTACTTC	CASSLDPQGLYYEQYF
TRBD2	TRBJ2-3	TRBV9	-	TGTGCCAGCAGCACCCGGGGGGGGACATCAGATACGCAGTATTTT	CASSTRGGTSDTQYF
-	TRBJ1-1	TRBV6-1	once	TGTGCCAGCAGTGGAAGGGGTAGAGGCACTGAAGCTTTCTTT	CASSGRGRGTEAFF
-	TRBJ1-5	TRBV19	-	TGTGCCAGTAGTCCCACGGGGGAGGGCCTTTGGCAGCCCCAGCATTTT	CASSPTGEGLWQPQHF
-	TRBJ2-3	TRBV2	once	TGTGCCAGCAGTGAATGGGGTTCTGGAGGGCTGCAGTATTTT	CASSEWGSGGLQYF
-	TRBJ2-2	TRBV6-1	-	TGTGCCAGCAGTGAGAGGACAACGAACACCGGGGAGCTGTTTTTT	CASSERTTNTGELFF
TRBD1	TRBJ1-2	TRBV25-1	-	TGTGCCAGCAGTGGACAGGGGAAAGGCTACACCTTC	CASSGQGKGYTF
-	TRBJ1-5	TRBV28	-	TGTGCCAGCTTGAGTCCGGTAAACAATCAGCCCCAGCATTTT	CASLSPVNNQPQHF
-	TRBJ1-5	TRBV28	-	TGTGCCAGCAGTTTACGGTACATTTCTAATCAGCCCCAGCATTTT	CASSLRYISNQPQHF
TRBD2	TRBJ2-5	TRBV5-1	-	TGCGCCAGCAGCTGGGGACTAGCGCTACAAGAGACCCAGTACTTC	CASSWGLALQETQYF
-	TRBJ1-2	TRBV18	-	TGTGCCAGCTCACCACCCGTAGGCGGCTACACCTTC	CASSPPVGGYTF
TRBD2	TRBJ2-5	TRBV5-4	-	TGTGCCAGCAGCGGTAGCGGGAGTGTAGTAGAGACCCAGTACTTC	CASSGSGSVVETQYF
-	TRBJ2-5	TRBV28	-	TGTGCCAGCAGTTTCGGGATTCAAGAGACCCAGTACTTC	CASSFGIQETQYF